This entry lists 27 T cell receptor beta chains sequenced from one sample in a study of identifying expanded T cells in peripheral blood. Measured with immunoSEQ multiplex PCR; TCRdb has only the in-frame clones, and not every one. The sample lists 91,000 or so clones, about nine tenths seen once, with around 4.3% in the top ten. What was sequenced was blood. The receptors were gathered from a person aged 18 to 70 in good health.

The chain has TRBV9 and TRBJ1-5, with 7 bases lining up with TRBD1. There are 13 residues in the CDR3. The junction had 0 bases not matched to a gene; V was cut back by 2 bases and J by 4 bases. Germline V gives CDR1 SGDLS, CDR2 YYNGEE. Written as DNA, the CDR3 is TGTGCCAGCAGCGTGACAGGGAATCAGCCCCAGCATTTT. Protein product: CASSVTGNQPQHF.

This chain uses TRBV19 with TRBJ2-3; 10 nucleotides align to TRBD2. This CDR3 contains 18 residues. Trimming removed 4 bases from V and 2 bases from J; junction bases left unmatched: 12. CDR1 LNHDA and CDR2 SQIVND come from the germline V gene (reference sequence). CDR3 nucleotide sequence: TGTGCCAGTAGTAATCCCCGGATTAGCGGGGGGCCCACAGATACGCAGTATTTT. This encodes CASSNPRISGGPTDTQYF.

The rearrangement links TRBV7-3 to TRBJ2-7, with unresolved D. This CDR3 spans 13 amino acids. Germline V CDR1 and CDR2: SGHTA, FQGTGA. Trimming took off 1 base at V and 4 bases at J, with 8 bases between the two ends. CDR3 sequence (DNA): TGTGCCAGCAGCTTAAACTCCGGGTACGAGCAGTACTTC. As protein: CASSLNSGYEQYF.

The chain has TRBV28 and TRBJ2-7; 8 bases fit TRBD2. The length of the CDR3 is 14 residues. V was clipped by 8 bases and J by 5 bases; unmatched bases: 11. From germline, CDR1 is MDHEN and CDR2 SYDVKM. CDR3 nucleotide sequence: TGTGCCAGCCTCACGGGGGGGGGAATAAACGAGCAGTACTTC. Translated: CASLTGGGINEQYF.

The chain uses TRBV20-1 and TRBJ2-1; D gene ambiguous. The CDR3 consists of 11 residues. Germline V gives CDR1 DFQATT, CDR2 SNEGSKA (reference sequence). Trimming pared 3 bases from V and 9 bases from J, leaving 9 bases between. CDR3 region: CSASPVGEQFF. The CDR3 DNA reads as TGCAGTGCTAGCCCCGTTGGTGAGCAGTTCTTC.

This chain connects TRBV2 to TRBJ2-7; possibly TRBD1 for D (6 bases). Trimming removed 5 bases at V and 2 bases at J, with 13 bases between. The CDR3 is 14 residues long. CDR1 and CDR2 (germline): SNHLY, FYNNEI. The CDR3: CASSRTERPYEQYF. The CDR3 DNA reads as TGTGCCAGCAGTAGGACAGAGAGGCCCTACGAGCAGTACTTC.

The V and J genes are TRBV2 and TRBJ2-7; 11 positions agree with TRBD2. CDR3 size: 16 residues. Looked up from germline, CDR1 is SNHLY and CDR2 is FYNNEI. Trimming removed 6 bases from V and 3 bases from J; junction bases left unmatched: 10. CDR3 DNA sequence: TGTGCCAGCAGGGACAGCGGGACTAGCGGAAACTACGAGCAGTACTTC. This encodes CASRDSGTSGNYEQYF.

The chain recombines TRBV7-2 with TRBJ2-7; 7 bases agree with TRBD2. CDR1 is SGHTA, CDR2 FQGNSA, per germline. After removal of 5 bases from V and 1 base from J, the junction contained 8 bases not matched to a gene. This CDR3 is built from 15 residues. Here the CDR3 reads CASSPPTSSSYEQYF. The DNA for the CDR3 is TGTGCCAGCAGCCCACCGACTAGCAGTTCCTACGAGCAGTACTTC.

The chain joins TRBV5-4 to TRBJ2-7; perhaps D is TRBD1 or TRBD2 (10 bases each). Deletions cut 4 bases from V and 9 bases from J, with 29 bases between. Germline CDR1 reads SGHNT; CDR2 reads YYREEE (reference sequence). The CDR3 runs to 17 residues. Here the CDR3 reads CASSIRDRGLAGVVQYF. The CDR3 coding sequence is TGTGCCAGCAGCATCCGGGACAGGGGTCTAGCGGGAGTGGTGCAGTACTTC. The full variable domain, rest sourced from reference TRBV5-4 and TRBJ2-7, is ETGVTQSPTHLIKTRGQQVTLRCSSQSGHNTVSWYQQALGQGPQFIFQYYREEENGRGNFPPRFSGLQFPNYSSELNVNALELDDSALYLCASSIRDRGLAGVVQYFGPGTRLTVT.

The table lists this clone with a count of one. The rearrangement joins TRBV11-2 to TRBJ2-5; D remains ambiguous. V was trimmed by 3 bases and J by 2 bases, leaving 10 bases between them. The germline gives CDR1 SGHAT, CDR2 FQNNGV. This CDR3 has 14 amino acids. The CDR3 loop reads CASSFVSTQETQYF. The CDR3 DNA sequence: TGTGCCAGCAGCTTCGTCTCGACGCAAGAGACCCAGTACTTC.

This chain joins TRBV4-3 and TRBJ2-2; 7 bases align to TRBD1. The germline CDR1 and CDR2 sequences are LGHNA and YSLEER. V lost 4 bases to trimming and J lost 6 bases; unmatched junction nucleotides: 5. The CDR3 consists of 14 residues. CDR3 amino acids: CASSPQGKAGELFF. The CDR3 region has the DNA TGCGCCAGCAGCCCACAGGGGAAGGCCGGGGAGCTGTTTTTT.

The gene calls are TRBV6-4 and TRBJ1-1; weak D call: TRBD1 (5 bases). CDR3 length: 16 amino acids. Germline V gene lookup returns CDR1 MRHNA and CDR2 SNTAGT. Deletions cut 0 bases from V and 3 bases from J, with 14 bases between. The CDR3 coding sequence is TGTGCCAGCAGTGACTCGCCTGGGGCAGGGCACACTGAAGCTTTCTTT. It is translated as CASSDSPGAGHTEAFF.

CDR3 region: CASSVETSVSNIQYF. The CDR3 DNA follows: TGTGCCAGCAGTGTAGAGACTAGCGTTTCAAACATTCAGTACTTC. The chain has TRBV6-1 and TRBJ2-4; the match to TRBD2 covers 8 bases. The CDR3 sequence is 15 residues long. CDR1 and CDR2 from the germline V gene are MNHNS and SASEGT. The ends lost 4 bases at V and 6 bases at J; junction bases unmatched: 8.

The chain joins TRBV28 to TRBJ1-1; 8 positions match TRBD1. The CDR3 totals 16 residues. Looked up from germline, CDR1 is MDHEN and CDR2 is SYDVKM. V dropped 6 bases and J dropped 1; count of bases not matched to a gene: 10. In DNA form, the CDR3 reads TGTGCCAGCAGGACTCTATGGACAGGGCCGAACACTGAAGCTTTCTTT. Translated, it gives CASRTLWTGPNTEAFF.

This chain links TRBV29-1 with TRBJ1-2, with TRBD1 identical over 8 bases. The CDR3 loop spans 13 amino acids. Trimming cost V 4 bases and J 4 bases; bases outside gene matches: 5. Germline-derived CDR1 and CDR2 are SQVTM and ANQGSEA. The DNA of the CDR3 is TGCAGCGTTGGGACAGGGCTTAGCTATGGCTACACCTTC. Amino acid sequence: CSVGTGLSYGYTF.

The chain employs TRBV5-8 and TRBJ2-7, with 8 bases matching TRBD2. CDR1 SGHTS and CDR2 YDEGEE come from the germline V gene. V was clipped by 0 bases and J by 2 bases; unmatched bases: 4. The CDR3 loop spans 15 amino acids. The chain's CDR3 is CASSLVLSGTYEQYF. CDR3 bases: TGTGCCAGCAGCTTGGTTCTTAGCGGGACCTACGAGCAGTACTTC. Variable domain in full (rest from reference TRBV5-8 and TRBJ2-7): EAGVTQSPTHLIKTRGQQATLRCSPISGHTSVYWYQQALGLGLQFLLWYDEGEERNRGNFPPRFSGRQFPNYSSELNVNALELEDSALYLCASSLVLSGTYEQYFGPGTRLTVT.

CDR3 DNA sequence: TGTGCCAGCAGCCCTCGGGACAGGGCCTACGAGCAGTACTTC. This encodes CASSPRDRAYEQYF. V and J are TRBV9 and TRBJ2-7; 9 positions match TRBD1. Germline V gene data show CDR1 as SGDLS and CDR2 as YYNGEE. The CDR3 sequence is 14 residues long. The V and J ends lost 4 bases and 2 bases, in that order; junction bases with no gene match: 4.

V is TRBV10-3 and J is TRBJ2-7, with 7 bases identical to TRBD2. The V gene's germline CDR1 is ENHRY and CDR2 SYGVKD. V was pared by 4 bases and J by 1 base, with 7 bases of the junction left unmatched. The CDR3 is made up of 15 amino acids. The DNA of the CDR3 is TGTGCCATCAGTGGGGGGGGAGGAAGATCCTACGAGCAGTACTTC. Its translation is CAISGGGGRSYEQYF.

This rearrangement joins TRBV15 to TRBJ2-4; D perhaps matches TRBD1 (5 bases). The CDR3 runs 14 residues. V gave up 3 bases and J gave up 6 bases, with 12 bases separating them. The germline CDR1 and CDR2 sequences are LNHNV and YYDKDF (reference sequence). Here the CDR3 DNA reads TGTGCCACCAGCAGGAAGGGGCTGATAAACATTCAGTACTTC. Its protein is CATSRKGLINIQYF.

The chain joins TRBV28 to TRBJ1-2, with D possibly matching TRBD1 (5 bases). The germline V and J ends were trimmed by 6 bases and 4 bases, with 12 bases remaining between them. The CDR3 is 13 amino acids. Germline loops: CDR1 MDHEN, CDR2 SYDVKM. CDR3 sequence reads: CASSRGRGYGYTF. The DNA of the CDR3 is TGTGCCAGCAGCCGAGGGAGGGGCTATGGCTACACCTTC.

The chain uses TRBV5-1 and TRBJ1-3; TRBD1 matches 7 bases. CDR1 is SGHRS and CDR2 is YFSETQ in the germline V gene. With V trimmed by 0 bases and J by 4 bases, 4 bases remained unmatched. CDR3 length equals 15 residues. CDR3 region: CASSLDRGSGNTIYF. In DNA form, the CDR3 reads TGCGCCAGCAGCTTGGACAGGGGTTCCGGAAACACCATATATTTT.

The chain has TRBV7-9 and TRBJ2-7, with D tentatively TRBD1 or TRBD2 (5 bases each). Trimming cost V 3 bases and J 6 bases, with 12 bases left between them. Germline CDR1 and CDR2: SEHNR and FQNEAQ (reference sequence). The CDR3 has 13 amino acids. The CDR3 reads CASSFPEGSEQYF. DNA of the CDR3: TGTGCCAGCAGCTTCCCTGAGGGGAGCGAGCAGTACTTC.

The V and J genes are TRBV29-1 and TRBJ2-3; the match to TRBD1 covers 7 bases. V was pared by 2 bases and J by 6 bases, with 11 bases of the junction left unmatched. This CDR3 spans 15 amino acids. CDR1 SQVTM and CDR2 ANQGSEA come from the germline V gene. Written as DNA, the CDR3 is TGCAGCGTTGAACTGAGACAGGGCTTTGGGGATACGCAGTATTTT. Protein sequence: CSVELRQGFGDTQYF.

J is TRBJ2-2 and V is TRBV28, with 8 bases identical to TRBD1. Germline lookup yields CDR1 MDHEN and CDR2 SYDVKM. The CDR3 sequence is 14 residues long. The J segment lost 8 bases and the V segment lost 4 bases, leaving 6 bases of the junction unmatched. This CDR3 is CASSSLRGQGELFF. CDR3 DNA: TGTGCCAGCAGTTCCCTCAGGGGGCAGGGGGAGCTGTTTTTT.

The rearrangement uses TRBV4-2 and TRBJ1-1; D ambiguous. There are 13 residues in the CDR3. Germline V gives CDR1 LGHNA, CDR2 YNFKEQ. The V end was cut by 3 bases, the J end by 0 bases, with 5 bases between. The CDR3, as DNA: TGTGCCAGCAGCCACGGATTGAACACTGAAGCTTTCTTT. Amino acids: CASSHGLNTEAFF.

The chain employs TRBV7-9 and TRBJ2-1; D is uncertain. V lost 4 bases and J 6 bases, leaving 7 bases between the germline ends. The CDR3 runs to 12 residues. Germline loops: CDR1 SEHNR, CDR2 FQNEAQ (reference sequence). CDR3 nucleotide sequence: TGTGCCAGCAGCTCTGCTGGCAATGAGCAGTTCTTC. Translation: CASSSAGNEQFF.

The rearrangement links TRBV5-1 to TRBJ2-2, with D possibly matching TRBD1 (6 bases). CDR1 and CDR2 (germline): SGHRS, YFSETQ. CDR3 size: 16 residues. V was cut by 0 bases and J by 1 base, with 10 bases left in between. CDR3 residues: CASSLGQVRNTGELFF. The CDR3 region has the DNA TGCGCCAGCAGCTTGGGACAGGTCCGGAACACCGGGGAGCTGTTTTTT.